This TCR beta chain was documented in a study of Tregs in tolerant kidney transplant recipients (dated by TCRdb to the late 2010s). Turning to the overall study: Before combined kidney and bone marrow transplantation, this study identified donor-specific regulatory T cells using TCRbeta sequencing and then followed those same cells after transplant. TCRbeta repertoire sequencing was used in a few healthy controls to compare several ways of expanding Tregs specific for an allogeneic donor. The study at large found these results: Because the study included only a small number of patients, the results must be confirmed in larger populations and under other immunosuppression protocols. The most biologically relevant and donor-specific TCRbeta repertoire appeared to be identified by expanding Tregs with activated donor B cells. Biological reproducibility was not directly addressed, though technical replication error appeared minimal.

For TCRbeta CDR3 sequencing, genomic DNA was extracted from sorted cells using the QIAGEN DNeasy Blood and Tissue Kit. High-throughput TCRbeta CDR3 sequencing, which included PCR amplification with bias correction and internal controls, was done commercially through immunoSEQ. The paper's processing steps were these. Unique productive TCRbeta sequences were defined by CDR3 nucleotide sequence where primers matched, otherwise by CDR3 amino acid sequence with Vbeta and Jbeta genes. To correct sorting error, sequences shared between sorted populations at a frequency ratio of 2:1 or less were removed; the rest were assigned to the higher population. Sequences were defined as donor-reactive when expanded at least 5-fold in CFSE-low cells versus unstimulated cells and present at a frequency of at least 0.01% in CFSE-low cells. Jensen-Shannon divergence, calculated on the top 100 TCRbeta sequences ranked by frequency, was used to quantify repertoire divergence. For any sample with multiple sequencing runs, sorting error was corrected in each run separately before the runs were pooled. In TCRdb, the immuneACCESS table is reduced to in-frame sequences with V and J assigned. These tables do not hold every clone; where another copy was compared, an unresolved V gene accounts for under half, and the others remain unexplained. That table supplies the V and J calls and clone size; D and trimming were determined from the DNA. This sample has tens of thousands of clones in its table, and around nine tenths of those were observed once. Over 4% of the sample goes to the ten largest clones.

Thawed PBMCs were FACS-sorted into unstimulated Tregs (CD4+CD25+CD127-), CD4+ non-Tregs (CD4+CD25-), CD4 cells and CD8 cells. Blood from healthy controls was obtained either as purchased buffy coats or from healthy volunteers. Healthy control blood was processed by Ficoll density gradient to PBMCs and cryopreserved; patient PBMCs were collected before and after transplant. Of note for this clone: Its antigen is unknown. The input lacks base qualities; no much larger clone sits a single base away.

The V end loses 0 bases and the J end loses 4 bases, and a stretch of 0 bases separates them. The CDR3, cysteine through phenylalanine, is 12 amino acids long. CDR3 DNA is the only sequence kept; it has 36 bases, read in frame from the first base. In the germline V gene, CDR1 corresponds to MNHEY and CDR2 to SVGAGI. The V and J genes are TRBV6-5 and TRBJ2-2; no D gene can be assigned with confidence. The clonotype was recovered from a human donor in good health. Sequencing input: CD8+ T cells from blood. The bases read TGTGCCAGCAGTTACTCCACCGGGGAGCTGTTTTTT. Its translation reads: CASSYSTGELFF.